This TCR beta chain was documented in a study of vaccination and CD4 T cells after COVID-19 (dated 2022 in TCRdb). Looking at the study overall: The convalescent cohort included six males and four females, with two Hispanic individuals, seven Caucasians, two Asians and one multiracial person. Post-COVID blood samples from convalescent patients were collected a median of roughly 100 days after diagnosis, with a range of 35 to 161 days. The spike-specific CD4+ TCR repertoire was compared before and after mRNA vaccination in approximately ten COVID-19 convalescent patients and a handful of infection-naive healthy vaccine recipients. Overlapping spike peptide pools from SARS-CoV-2 and from the common cold coronaviruses HCoV-NL63, HCoV-OC43 and HCoV-229E were used as culture stimuli. Each participant got two doses of either the Pfizer-BioNTech BNT162b2 vaccine (n=8) or the Moderna mRNA-1273 vaccine (n=2). In an earlier paper using these donors, memory CD4+ T cell crossreactivity between SARS-CoV-2 and common cold coronavirus spike proteins was assessed at the TCR clonotype level. Post-vaccine blood samples were taken a median of 72 days after the second vaccine dose, with a range of 14 to 241 days. Control cultures received a CEFX viral epitope pool as the positive control, an HIV-1 Nef peptide pool as the negative control, or no peptide.

Overall study outcomes, separate from this receptor: Relatively few convalescent patients were included in the study, and early timepoints after natural infection were not analyzed. Nearly all vaccine-specific clones in convalescent patients (304 of 307) were mono-reactive for SARS-CoV-2 spike rather than cross-reactive with common cold coronaviruses. In convalescent patients, a median around 90% of post-vaccine SARS-CoV-2-reactive clones were detected only after vaccination, and vaccine-specific priming was suggested by this finding. The median number of SARS-CoV-2-reactive clonotypes rose from 21 after infection to roughly 38 after vaccination, but the change was not significant.

Library preparation was by PCR. At the Johns Hopkins FTIC core, DNA from the cultured CD4+ T cells underwent TCR sequencing with the Oncomine TCR Beta short-read assay. The QIAamp micro DNA kit was used to extract genomic DNA from the cultured CD4+ T cells. Oncomine TCR Beta libraries from cultured CD4+ T cells were pooled using unique dual indexes and sequenced on an Illumina iSeq 100. From the authors' description of their analysis: Non-productive sequences were filtered out, and CDR3s that did not start with C, did not end with F or W, or were shorter than 7 amino acids were discarded. Antigen-specific clonotypes were identified with the MANAFEST web application by comparing peptide-stimulated wells with reference and other culture wells. To be called positive, a clone needed an FDR below 0.05, an odds ratio above 5, and a productive frequency above 0.1% in at least two of three replicate wells. Cross-reactive clonotypes were defined as significantly expanded in both SARS-CoV-2 spike wells and at least one common cold coronavirus spike condition. CDR3 homology was assessed with Levenshtein distances (stringdist) and unrooted phylogenetic trees (ape) in R version 3.6.1. The raw public data were reprocessed by TCRdb itself: fastp quality trimming at Q25, MiXCR clonotype calling, in-frame beta chains only. Merged by CDR3 protein, the rows form single entries marked with the most common genes and DNA. The authors' filters were not applied to this entry. This sample is represented by roughly 6,600 distinct CDR3 sequences; around 49% of them were singletons. Around two fifths of the sample is in the top ten clones.

The label giving this sample's treatment or condition can be read as: 10-day PBMC culture with coronavirus spike peptide pools or control peptides (ViraFEST assay). CD4+ T cells from unexposed donors were collected before the COVID-19 pandemic (2011-2018). The ViraFEST assay was used in the study, in which antigen-specific T cells were expanded with peptide pools and expanded clonotypes were subsequently identified by TCR sequencing. Roughly 2 million PBMCs per well were cultured in IMDM with 5% human AB serum and approximately 9.1 IU/ml IL-2, plus 10 ug/ml peptide pools. Half of the culture medium was replaced with fresh IL-2-containing medium on days 3 and 7. Once the cells had been in culture for about 10 days, the EasySep CD4+ T cell isolation kit was used to isolate CD4+ T cells by negative selection. As cell numbers permitted, CD4+ T cells from unexposed donors were tested for reactivity to SARS-CoV-2 S and N and to four common cold coronavirus spike pools. Ficoll-Paque Plus gradient centrifugation was used to isolate PBMCs from whole blood, and the isolated PBMCs were then either used fresh or cryopreserved at -140C. In general, triplicate wells were set up for every culture condition. The leukapheresis product for the unexposed donors was obtained through commercial purchase.

This clonotype showed up just once. What this receptor recognizes is not known. No base quality information exists; no much larger clone differs at one position. One read represents weak support. The clonotype comes from a human donor in good health. The sample consisted of CD4+ T cells from blood, cultured in vitro.

This receptor has the CDR3 CSARGPGLPGEGYEQYF. The base sequence is TGCAGTGCTAGAGGTCCCGGACTCCCGGGGGAAGGATACGAGCAGTACTTC. This sequence uses TRBV20-1 and TRBJ2-7; matching of 6 bases hints at TRBD2 as the D gene. V is cut by 1 base and J by 4 bases, and the space between the germline ends is 23 bases. The CDR3 numbers 17 residues from cysteine through phenylalanine. Here the CDR3 DNA is all that survives: 51 bases in frame from base 1. CDR1 and CDR2, per the germline V gene (reference sequence), are DFQATT and SNEGSKA.